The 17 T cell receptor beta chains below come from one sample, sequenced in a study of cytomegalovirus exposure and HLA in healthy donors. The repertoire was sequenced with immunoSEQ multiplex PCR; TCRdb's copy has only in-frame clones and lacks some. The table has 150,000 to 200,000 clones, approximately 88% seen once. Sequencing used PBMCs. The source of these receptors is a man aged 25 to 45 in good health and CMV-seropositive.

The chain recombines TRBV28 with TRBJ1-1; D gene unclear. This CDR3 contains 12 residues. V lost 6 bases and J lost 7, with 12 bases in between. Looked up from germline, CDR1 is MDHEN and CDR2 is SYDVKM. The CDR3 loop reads CASSQSNGEAFF. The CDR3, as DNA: TGTGCCAGCAGCCAATCCAACGGTGAAGCTTTCTTT.

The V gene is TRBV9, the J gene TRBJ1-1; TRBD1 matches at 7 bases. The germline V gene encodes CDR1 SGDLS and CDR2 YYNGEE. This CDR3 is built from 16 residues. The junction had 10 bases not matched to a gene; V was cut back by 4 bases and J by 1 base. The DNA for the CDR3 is TGTGCCAGCAGCCCGAGGACAGGCGTCGCGAACACTGAAGCTTTCTTT. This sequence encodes CASSPRTGVANTEAFF.

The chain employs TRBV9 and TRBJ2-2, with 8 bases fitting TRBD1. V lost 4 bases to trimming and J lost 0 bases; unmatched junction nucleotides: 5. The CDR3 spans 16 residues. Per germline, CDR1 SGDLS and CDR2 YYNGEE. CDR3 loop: CASSPGTGPNTGELFF. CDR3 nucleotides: TGTGCCAGCAGCCCAGGGACAGGCCCGAACACCGGGGAGCTGTTTTTT.

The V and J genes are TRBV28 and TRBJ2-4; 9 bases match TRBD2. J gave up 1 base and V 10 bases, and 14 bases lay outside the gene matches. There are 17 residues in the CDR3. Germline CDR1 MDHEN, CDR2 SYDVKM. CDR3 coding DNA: TGTGCCACCCGAGGAAGTCTAGCGGGATCCGCCAAAAACATTCAGTACTTC. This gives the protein CATRGSLAGSAKNIQYF.

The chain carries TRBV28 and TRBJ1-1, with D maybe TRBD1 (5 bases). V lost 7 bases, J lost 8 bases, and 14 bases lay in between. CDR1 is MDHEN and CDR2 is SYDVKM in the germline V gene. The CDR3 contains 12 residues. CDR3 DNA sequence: TGTGCCAGCATCCCCCTCGGGGGGGAAGCTTTCTTT. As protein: CASIPLGGEAFF.

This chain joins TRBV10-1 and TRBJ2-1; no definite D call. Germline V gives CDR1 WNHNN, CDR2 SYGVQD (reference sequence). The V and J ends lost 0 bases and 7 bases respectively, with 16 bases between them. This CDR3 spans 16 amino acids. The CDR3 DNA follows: TGCGCCAGCAGTGAGTCGATCTATCCCCCCAAGAATGAGCAGTTCTTC. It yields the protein CASSESIYPPKNEQFF.

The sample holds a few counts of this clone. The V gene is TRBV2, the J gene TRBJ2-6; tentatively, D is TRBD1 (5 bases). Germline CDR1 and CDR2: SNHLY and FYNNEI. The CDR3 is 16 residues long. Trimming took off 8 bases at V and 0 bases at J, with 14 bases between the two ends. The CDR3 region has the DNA TGTGCCAGCTTCCCAGGGCTACACTCTGGGGCCAACGTCCTGACTTTC. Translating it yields CASFPGLHSGANVLTF.

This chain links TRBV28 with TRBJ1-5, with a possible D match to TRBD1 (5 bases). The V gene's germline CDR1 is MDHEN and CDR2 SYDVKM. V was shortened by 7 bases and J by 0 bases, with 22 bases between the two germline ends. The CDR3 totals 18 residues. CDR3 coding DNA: TGTGCCAGCACCCCGGGGGAGGTTCTTCTATATAGCAATCAGCCCCAGCATTTT. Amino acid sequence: CASTPGEVLLYSNQPQHF.

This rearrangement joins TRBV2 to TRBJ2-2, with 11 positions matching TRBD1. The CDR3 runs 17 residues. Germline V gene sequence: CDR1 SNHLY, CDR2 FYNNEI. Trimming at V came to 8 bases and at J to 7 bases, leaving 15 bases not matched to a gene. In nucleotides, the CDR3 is TGTGCCAGCGGCGAACCCCGGGACAGGGGGTCGAGCGGGGAGCTGTTTTTT. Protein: CASGEPRDRGSSGELFF.

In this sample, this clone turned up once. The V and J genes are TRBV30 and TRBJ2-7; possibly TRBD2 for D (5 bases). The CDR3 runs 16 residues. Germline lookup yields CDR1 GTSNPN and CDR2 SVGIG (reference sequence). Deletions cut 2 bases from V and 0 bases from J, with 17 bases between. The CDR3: CAWSKPGTVGSYEQYF. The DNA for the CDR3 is TGTGCCTGGAGTAAACCGGGAACGGTCGGCTCCTACGAGCAGTACTTC.

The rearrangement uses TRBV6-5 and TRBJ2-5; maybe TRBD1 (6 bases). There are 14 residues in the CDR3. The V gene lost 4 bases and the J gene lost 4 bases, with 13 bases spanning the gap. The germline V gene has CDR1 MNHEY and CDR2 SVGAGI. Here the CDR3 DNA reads TGTGCCAGCAGTTCTCTGGGCAGGGGAGAGACCCAGTACTTC. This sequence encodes CASSSLGRGETQYF.

CDR3 residues: CSLTRGDEQYF. The CDR3 DNA follows: TGCAGTCTCACCCGGGGAGACGAGCAGTACTTC. This chain uses TRBV29-1 with TRBJ2-7, with D tentatively TRBD2 (5 bases). The CDR3 is 11 residues long. CDR1 and CDR2 from the germline V gene are SQVTM and ANQGSEA.

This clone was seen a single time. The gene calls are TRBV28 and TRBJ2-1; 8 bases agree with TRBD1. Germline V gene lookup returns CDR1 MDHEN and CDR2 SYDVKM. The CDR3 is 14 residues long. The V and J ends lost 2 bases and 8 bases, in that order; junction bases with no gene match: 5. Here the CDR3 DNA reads TGTGCCAGCAGTTTAGGTCAGGGGGCTGATGAGCAGTTCTTC. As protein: CASSLGQGADEQFF. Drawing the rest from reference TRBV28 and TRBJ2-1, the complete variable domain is DVKVTQSSRYLVKRTGEKVFLECVQDMDHENMFWYRQDPGLGLRLIYFSYDVKMKEKGDIPEGYSVSREKKERFSLILESASTNQTSMYLCASSLGQGADEQFFGPGTRLTVL.

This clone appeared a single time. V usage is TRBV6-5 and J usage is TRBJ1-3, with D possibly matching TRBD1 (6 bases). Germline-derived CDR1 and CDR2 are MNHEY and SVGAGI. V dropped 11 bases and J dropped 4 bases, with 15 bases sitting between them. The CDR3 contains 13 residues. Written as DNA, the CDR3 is TGTGCCTCTGGCGGGGGCGCAGGAAACACCATATATTTT. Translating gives CASGGGAGNTIYF.

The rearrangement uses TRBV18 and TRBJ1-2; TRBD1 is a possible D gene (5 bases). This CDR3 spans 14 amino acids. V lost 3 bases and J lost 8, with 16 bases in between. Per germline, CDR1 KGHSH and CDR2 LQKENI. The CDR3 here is CASSPGGTFEGYTF. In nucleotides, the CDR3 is TGTGCCAGCTCACCGGGAGGGACGTTTGAAGGCTACACCTTC.

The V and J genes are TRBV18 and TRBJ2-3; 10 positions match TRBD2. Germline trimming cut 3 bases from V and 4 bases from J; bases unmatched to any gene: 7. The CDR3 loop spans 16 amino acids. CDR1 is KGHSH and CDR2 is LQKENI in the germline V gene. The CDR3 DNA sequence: TGTGCCAGCTCACCCGGGACTAGCGCGACAGCAGATACGCAGTATTTT. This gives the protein CASSPGTSATADTQYF.

The CDR3 DNA follows: TGCGCCAGCAGCCAAGCGGGGATTGCCTACGAGCAGTACTTC. Translating gives CASSQAGIAYEQYF. V usage is TRBV4-1 and J usage is TRBJ2-7; D possibly corresponds to TRBD2 (5 bases). Germline V lookup: CDR1 MGHRA, CDR2 YSYEKL. V was trimmed by 1 base and J by 2 bases, leaving 9 bases between them. CDR3 length: 14 amino acids.